This T cell receptor beta chain was recovered during a study of T cell changes during pregnancy in multiple sclerosis. This table comes from immunoSEQ multiplex PCR, and its TCRdb copy is limited to in-frame clones, with some not included. The sample has some 97,000 clones; roughly nine tenths are singletons. The CDR3 runs to 13 residues. V was pared by 10 bases and J by 2 bases, with 16 bases between. CDR1 is SGDLS, CDR2 YYNGEE, per germline. The sample was peripheral blood, taken in the second trimester of pregnancy. This rearrangement joins TRBV9 to TRBJ2-7, with D maybe TRBD2 (6 bases). The TCR was taken from a female donor with multiple sclerosis, enrolled in a pregnancy study. In nucleotides, the CDR3 is TGTGCCCCCCGGGGGAGGATCCCCTACGAGCAGTACTTC. As protein: CAPRGRIPYEQYF.